The 32 T cell receptor beta chains below were found in one sample sequenced in a study of blood T cells in healthy people across ages. A second PCR, run for roughly 7 to 12 cycles, used a sample-barcoded 5' primer plus a J-beta primer mix. One entry per CDR3 protein results from TCRdb running MiXCR on the 5' RACE reads. The sample has hundreds of thousands of distinct CDR3 sequences; 20% to 30% are singletons. These sequences were also reported in another study, on T cells of mothers and their children.

Material: blood. These TCRs come from a boy aged 5 to 17 in good health.

The sample holds a few counts of this clonotype. The V call is TRBV7-2, the J call TRBJ1-2; possible D gene TRBD1, 5 bases. Deletions cut 1 base from V and 3 bases from J, with 9 bases between. Looked up from germline, CDR1 is SGHTA and CDR2 is FQGNSA. The CDR3 consists of 14 residues. For the CDR3, the DNA is TGTGCCAGCAGCTTAGAACCAGGGCACTATGGCTACACCTTC. Residues: CASSLEPGHYGYTF.

The chain recombines TRBV20-1 with TRBJ1-1, with 8 positions matching TRBD1. The CDR3 totals 13 residues. Germline V gene sequence: CDR1 DFQATT, CDR2 SNEGSKA (reference sequence). The V segment lost 4 bases and the J segment 10 bases; nucleotides outside the gene matches: 11. The CDR3 region has the DNA TGCAGTGCTACTTGGACAGGGTTAAGTGTAGCTTTCTTT. Its translation: CSATWTGLSVAFF.

The chain recombines TRBV6-5 with TRBJ2-3; 7 bases map to TRBD2. CDR3 size: 14 residues. The trim removed 4 bases at V and 6 bases at J, leaving 7 bases unmatched. Germline CDR1 MNHEY, CDR2 SVGAGI. The DNA of the CDR3 is TGTGCCAGCAGTTGGGCGGGAGCAGCGGATACGCAGTATTTT. Its translation is CASSWAGAADTQYF.

V gene TRBV2 combines with J gene TRBJ2-3; D unclear. The CDR3 extends over 13 amino acids. Germline V gives CDR1 SNHLY, CDR2 FYNNEI. V lost 4 bases, J lost 0 bases, and 5 bases lay in between. CDR3: CASSAPSTDTQYF. CDR3 DNA: TGTGCCAGCAGTGCCCCTAGCACAGATACGCAGTATTTT.

In its sample, this clonotype was seen a few times. The V and J genes are TRBV12-3 or TRBV12-4 and TRBJ1-4; D uncertain. The CDR3 is 13 amino acids. V was pared by 6 bases and J by 4 bases, with 9 bases between. For the CDR3, the DNA is TGTGCCAGCAGGGGCAGGAATAATGAAAAACTGTTTTTT. Its translation is CASRGRNNEKLFF.

This chain joins TRBV12-3 or TRBV12-4 and TRBJ1-2; tentatively, D is TRBD1 (6 bases). This CDR3 contains 15 residues. With 4 bases removed from V and 4 bases from J, the gap between germline ends came to 16 bases. The CDR3 sequence is CASSWNRAQVYGYTF. The CDR3 coding sequence is TGTGCCAGCAGTTGGAACAGGGCCCAGGTCTATGGCTACACCTTC.

The chain joins TRBV20-1 to TRBJ1-2; D gene ambiguous. The germline gives CDR1 DFQATT, CDR2 SNEGSKA (reference sequence). Trimming removed 1 base from V and 6 bases from J, with 15 bases in between. The CDR3 spans 14 residues. In DNA, the CDR3 is TGCAGTGCTAGAGTCCCAGCCGCCGGGGATGGCTACACCTTC. Translating gives CSARVPAAGDGYTF.

This clonotype was recorded at least ten times. The chain has TRBV5-1 and TRBJ2-5, with D perhaps being TRBD1 or TRBD2 (6 bases each). V lost 4 bases and J lost 3, with 13 bases in between. Germline-derived CDR1 and CDR2 are SGHRS and YFSETQ. This CDR3 is 14 amino acids long. CDR3 amino acids: CASSLPEGEETQYF. The CDR3 coding sequence is TGCGCCAGCAGCCTCCCGGAGGGGGAAGAGACCCAGTACTTC.

This clonotype was recorded once. This sequence joins TRBV24-1 and TRBJ2-7; possibly TRBD1 for D (7 bases). The length of the CDR3 is 15 residues. Germline V gene data show CDR1 as KGHDR and CDR2 as SFDVKD. V lost 3 bases and J lost 2, with 13 bases in between. The chain's CDR3 is CATSDAGGTTYEQYF. Written as DNA, the CDR3 is TGTGCCACCAGTGATGCAGGGGGGACCACCTACGAGCAGTACTTC.

This clonotype was seen more than once but under ten times. J is TRBJ2-7 and V is TRBV5-1; 9 nucleotides align to TRBD1. J was trimmed by 4 bases and V by 4 bases; bases with no gene match: 9. In germline, CDR1 is SGHRS, CDR2 YFSETQ. The CDR3 length is 15 residues. The CDR3 sequence is CASSLGTGRAYEQYF. As DNA, the CDR3 is TGCGCCAGCAGCCTAGGGACAGGGCGGGCATACGAGCAGTACTTC.

This chain joins TRBV20-1 and TRBJ1-2; no firm D call. V lost 3 bases, J lost 8 bases, and 13 bases lay in between. The CDR3 runs to 12 residues. Germline V gene lookup returns CDR1 DFQATT and CDR2 SNEGSKA (reference sequence). The CDR3 region is CSARDPLGGYTF. CDR3 bases: TGCAGTGCTAGGGACCCGCTGGGCGGCTACACCTTC.

The V and J genes are TRBV6-5 and TRBJ1-3, with no clear D. The germline CDR1 and CDR2 sequences are MNHEY and SVGAGI. Trimming stripped 8 bases from V and 2 bases from J, with 10 bases between. This CDR3 is built from 13 residues. The DNA for the CDR3 is TGTGCCAGCGGTCGGTTGGCTGGAAACACCATATATTTT. Translated, it gives CASGRLAGNTIYF.

V gene TRBV6-5 combines with J gene TRBJ2-5, with 14 bases aligning to TRBD2. Germline values: CDR1 MNHEY, CDR2 SVGAGI. Trimming at V came to 6 bases and at J to 5 bases, leaving 5 bases not matched to a gene. The CDR3 is 15 residues long. This chain's CDR3 is CASSRLAGGSETQYF. The CDR3 DNA reads as TGTGCCAGCAGCCGACTAGCGGGAGGGTCCGAGACCCAGTACTTC.

The chain is built from TRBV6-2 or TRBV6-3 and TRBJ2-5, with D possibly TRBD1 on 6 matching bases. The J call is in doubt because the DNA end fits TRBJ2-7 better. Looked up from germline, CDR1 is MNHEY and CDR2 is SVGEGT. The CDR3 totals 15 residues. CDR3 coding DNA: TGTGCCAGCAGAATCCGCCTACAGGGCCCCTACGAGCAGTACTTC. This gives the protein CASRIRLQGPYEQYF.

This clonotype was counted between two and nine times. The rearrangement uses TRBV7-9 and TRBJ1-4, with 7 nucleotides matching TRBD1. The ends lost 4 bases at V and 5 bases at J; junction bases unmatched: 16. CDR3 size: 18 residues. Germline values: CDR1 SEHNR, CDR2 FQNEAQ (reference sequence). The CDR3 DNA reads TGTGCCAGCAGCTCAACCGACAGGGCCACTCTGGTGAATGAAAAACTGTTTTTT. It yields the protein CASSSTDRATLVNEKLFF.

The V and J genes are TRBV10-3 and TRBJ2-5; D gene unclear. This CDR3 is 13 amino acids long. V was pared by 10 bases and J by 2 bases, with 14 bases between. Germline-derived CDR1 and CDR2 are ENHRY and SYGVKD. The CDR3 nucleotides are TGTGCCACCAAGAGGCCGGAGCAAGAGACCCAGTACTTC. Its translation: CATKRPEQETQYF.

This chain joins TRBV6-6 and TRBJ2-7; TRBD2 matches at 8 bases. The CDR3 covers 14 residues. In germline, CDR1 is MNHNY, CDR2 SVGAGI (reference sequence). The ends lost 2 bases at V and 2 bases at J; junction bases unmatched: 2. CDR3 sequence: CASSYDGGAYEQYF. CDR3 coding DNA: TGTGCCAGCAGTTACGACGGGGGGGCCTACGAGCAGTACTTC.

This clonotype was seen more than once but under ten times. The V call is TRBV9, the J call TRBJ2-4; D gene uncertain. Germline loops: CDR1 SGDLS, CDR2 YYNGEE. Between the trimmed V and J ends, which lost 0 bases and 2 bases, there was a span of 3 bases. The CDR3 runs 13 residues. The CDR3 bases are TGTGCCAGCAGCGTAGACCCCAAAAACATTCAGTACTTC. Its translation: CASSVDPKNIQYF.

This clonotype was counted ten times or more. This sequence joins TRBV20-1 and TRBJ2-5; D is undetermined. V lost 2 bases, J lost 5 bases, and 6 bases lay in between. CDR3 length: 11 amino acids. CDR1 and CDR2 (germline): DFQATT, SNEGSKA (reference sequence). CDR3 nucleotide sequence: TGCAGTGCTAGAATTCGGGAGACCCAGTACTTC. Translating it yields CSARIRETQYF.

The chain recombines TRBV28 with TRBJ2-5, with 8 nucleotides matching TRBD2. Near its end, the DNA agrees better with TRBJ2-1, so the J call may be wrong. This CDR3 has 13 amino acids. The V gene's germline CDR1 is MDHEN and CDR2 SYDVKM. This chain's CDR3 is CATIRGGRDEQFF. CDR3 in DNA: TGTGCCACCATCCGGGGGGGCCGGGATGAGCAGTTCTTC.

The V and J genes are TRBV5-1 and TRBJ2-3; 11 bases map to TRBD2. The CDR3 contains 17 residues. The V gene end was trimmed by 1 base and the J gene end by 6 bases; junction bases not matched to a gene: 10. In germline, CDR1 is SGHRS, CDR2 YFSETQ. CDR3 region: CASSLTSGGPIFDTQYF. In DNA form, the CDR3 reads TGCGCCAGCAGCTTGACTAGCGGGGGTCCCATTTTTGATACGCAGTATTTT.

This chain uses TRBV14 with TRBJ2-1; D is ambiguous. The CDR3 has 15 amino acids. V lost 4 bases, J lost 9 bases, and 19 bases lay in between. CDR1 and CDR2 from the germline V gene are SGHDN and FVKESK. The CDR3 region has the DNA TGTGCCAGCAGCCGAACTACAGTTGCCGGATTTGAGCAGTTCTTC. Translating it yields CASSRTTVAGFEQFF.

This clonotype was seen more than once but under ten times. The V and J genes are TRBV25-1 and TRBJ1-2; 8 bases map to TRBD1. V lost 5 bases and J lost 4; bases outside the gene matches: 9. Germline assignment: CDR1 MGHDK and CDR2 SYGVNS. The CDR3 totals 15 residues. CDR3 region: CASSSQGVGSYGYTF. CDR3 coding DNA: TGTGCCAGCAGTTCACAGGGGGTAGGCAGCTATGGCTACACCTTC.

This clonotype occurred a few times. In DNA, the CDR3 is TGCGCCAGCACCGACGACCCCGGGACGGGAAACACCATATATTTT. This sequence encodes CASTDDPGTGNTIYF. The gene calls are TRBV5-1 and TRBJ1-3; a possible D gene is TRBD1 (5 bases). The CDR3 runs to 15 residues. Looked up from germline, CDR1 is SGHRS and CDR2 is YFSETQ. Trimming cost V 6 bases and J 4 bases, with 17 bases left between them.

The V call is TRBV27, the J call TRBJ2-5; 12 nucleotides match TRBD2. CDR3 length equals 16 residues. The V gene's germline CDR1 is MNHEY and CDR2 SMNVEV (reference sequence). V lost 6 bases and J lost 3; bases outside the gene matches: 8. In DNA form, the CDR3 reads TGTGCCAGCAGCCCACTCGCTAGCGGGGGGGAAGAGACCCAGTACTTC. Residues: CASSPLASGGEETQYF.

J is TRBJ2-1 and V is TRBV6-5; 10 bases fit TRBD2. The V and J ends lost 5 bases and 5 bases, in that order; junction bases with no gene match: 6. The germline gives CDR1 MNHEY, CDR2 SVGAGI. The CDR3 is 15 residues long. The CDR3 nucleotides are TGTGCCAGCAGTGCCTCTAGCGGGGGACACAATGAGCAGTTCTTC. Amino acid sequence: CASSASSGGHNEQFF.

Here the CDR3 reads CASSQEAVTITDTQYF. The CDR3 nucleotides are TGCGCCAGCAGCCAAGAGGCAGTCACTATAACAGATACGCAGTATTTT. The chain carries TRBV4-1 and TRBJ2-3, with unresolved D. Looked up from germline, CDR1 is MGHRA and CDR2 is YSYEKL. The V gene lost 0 bases and the J gene lost 3 bases, with 13 bases spanning the gap. The CDR3 spans 16 residues.

This clonotype occurred a few times. The chain joins TRBV5-1 to TRBJ2-3; no clear D gene. V was cut by 6 bases and J by 0 bases, with 14 bases left in between. The germline CDR1 and CDR2 sequences are SGHRS and YFSETQ. CDR3 length: 15 residues. The CDR3 loop is CASTTLRPSTDTQYF. CDR3 DNA sequence: TGCGCCAGCACCACTTTGCGACCAAGCACAGATACGCAGTATTTT.

The chain joins TRBV12-3 or TRBV12-4 to TRBJ2-2; D remains ambiguous. V was shortened by 7 bases and J by 5 bases, with 23 bases between the two germline ends. The CDR3 spans 17 residues. This CDR3 is CASNPGPTRLGTGELFF. The CDR3 DNA follows: TGTGCCAGCAACCCCGGACCCACGAGATTAGGGACCGGGGAGCTGTTTTTT.

The J gene is TRBJ2-6, the V gene TRBV2; possibly TRBD1 for D (7 bases). V was clipped by 5 bases and J by 3 bases, with 11 bases between them. Germline V gene lookup returns CDR1 SNHLY and CDR2 FYNNEI. CDR3 size: 15 residues. The CDR3: CASSSQGGGANVLTF. The CDR3 DNA is TGTGCCAGCAGTTCTCAGGGGGGTGGGGCCAACGTCCTGACTTTC.

This clonotype showed up just a few times. V is TRBV6-1 and J is TRBJ2-7; 7 nucleotides match TRBD1. This CDR3 region has 14 residues. In germline, CDR1 is MNHNS, CDR2 SASEGT. J lost 2 bases, V lost 3 bases, and 4 bases had no gene match. The CDR3 bases are TGTGCCAGCAGTGAGGGACAGAGACCCTACGAGCAGTACTTC. As protein: CASSEGQRPYEQYF.

The chain combines TRBV7-9 with TRBJ2-4, with D uncertain. The CDR3 is 12 amino acids. Per germline, CDR1 SEHNR and CDR2 FQNEAQ (reference sequence). Trimming removed 3 bases from V and 1 base from J, with 1 base in between. CDR3 sequence (DNA): TGTGCCAGCAGCTTTGCCAAAAACATTCAGTACTTC. The encoded protein is CASSFAKNIQYF.